The rows below give T cell receptor beta chains drawn from one sample of a study of OX40 agonist ivuxolimab in advanced cancers. The assay was immunoSEQ multiplex PCR, and TCRdb's table has in-frame clones only and misses some. The table includes 60,000 or so clones, 75% to 90% detected once. Here the sequenced sample was CD4+ or CD8+ T cells sorted from blood, taken in a trial of the OX40 agonist ivuxolimab. The receptors were sampled from an adult with an advanced solid tumor such as melanoma, head and neck, liver or kidney cancer. Each CDR3 is given with its conserved first and last residue. D genes are given only for firm matches. Expanded clones get a size class; other rows say once, few or many, or leave the size out.

CDR3nt	CDR3aa	j_gene	v_gene	abundance	d_gene
TGTGCCAGCAGCCCTCTACAAGGGATCTCCTACGAGCAGTACTTC	CASSPLQGISYEQYF	TRBJ2-7	TRBV16	-	-
TGTGCCAGCAGTGAAGCGGGACAGAAAGGCCAAGAGACCCAGTACTTC	CASSEAGQKGQETQYF	TRBJ2-5	TRBV6-1	-	TRBD1
TGCGCCAGCAGCCGGGACCCAGAGAACACTGAAGCTTTCTTT	CASSRDPENTEAFF	TRBJ1-1	TRBV5-1	few	-
TGTGCCAGCAGCCTCCAGGACAGCCTGAACACCGGGGAGCTGTTTTTT	CASSLQDSLNTGELFF	TRBJ2-2	TRBV11-2	-	-
TGTGCCAGCAGCTTCATCCGGGGCTCTCAGCCCCAGCATTTT	CASSFIRGSQPQHF	TRBJ1-5	TRBV7-2	-	-
TGTGCCAGTAGTTCCTGGACTAGCGGTACCCAAGAGACCCAGTACTTC	CASSSWTSGTQETQYF	TRBJ2-5	TRBV19	-	TRBD2
TGTGCCAGCAGCTTAGGTGGCAGGGTCCGCGGAGAAACTGAAGCTTTCTTT	CASSLGGRVRGETEAFF	TRBJ1-1	TRBV7-3	-	-
TGTGCCAGCAGCTCTAGCGGAGCTAGCACAGATACGCAGTATTTT	CASSSSGASTDTQYF	TRBJ2-3	TRBV11-3	-	TRBD2
TGTGCCAGCAGTTACGACAGGAGGAACACTGAAGCTTTCTTT	CASSYDRRNTEAFF	TRBJ1-1	TRBV6-5	-	-
TGTGCCAGCAGCGGTGGGGCAGGGACGGGGAATTCACCCCTCCACTTT	CASSGGAGTGNSPLHF	TRBJ1-6	TRBV6-6	-	-
TGTGCCAGCACCCTAGCGGGGGGTTCCGGGGAGCTGTTTTTT	CASTLAGGSGELFF	TRBJ2-2	TRBV28	-	TRBD2
TGTGCCAGCAGCTCTCATGAGACCCAGTACTTC	CASSSHETQYF	TRBJ2-5	TRBV7-2	-	-
TGTGCCAGCAGTCCAGGGGGTCCCCTTCGGAATGAGCAGTTCTTC	CASSPGGPLRNEQFF	TRBJ2-1	TRBV6-6	-	TRBD1
TGTGCCAGTGGGCCTGAAGCTTTCTTT	CASGPEAFF	TRBJ1-1	TRBV19	few	-
TGTGCCAGCAGGCCGGGACAGGTCACAGATACGCAGTATTTT	CASRPGQVTDTQYF	TRBJ2-3	TRBV2	-	TRBD1
TGTGCCAGCAGCTATGCGGGGGTAGGATCACCCCTCCACTTT	CASSYAGVGSPLHF	TRBJ1-6	TRBV7-9	-	-
TGTGCCAGCACCGGTCAAAATACGCAGTATTTT	CASTGQNTQYF	TRBJ2-3	TRBV5-8	-	-
TGTGCCAGCAGCTTCCTCAGGGGGGAGCTGTTTTTT	CASSFLRGELFF	TRBJ2-2	TRBV5-6	-	-
TGTGCCAGCAGCCATCCGGACAGGGTAGACGGCTACACCTTC	CASSHPDRVDGYTF	TRBJ1-2	TRBV4-2	-	TRBD1
TGTGCCAGCAGTGACTCGAAGCTTGTCCGGGACATTTACTCGAGCTCTGGGGCCAACGTCCTGACTTTC	CASSDSKLVRDIYSSSGANVLTF	TRBJ2-6	TRBV6-4	-	-
TGTGCCAGCAGCGCGACTCTAGCGGGAGGCAATGAGCAGTTCTTC	CASSATLAGGNEQFF	TRBJ2-1	TRBV9	-	TRBD2
TGTGCCACCAGCAGGACCACTAGCGGGAGGACCTATGAGCAGTTCTTC	CATSRTTSGRTYEQFF	TRBJ2-1	TRBV15	once	TRBD2
TGTGCCAGCAGCGTAGAGGAGACAGGGAGGACTGAAGCTTTCTTT	CASSVEETGRTEAFF	TRBJ1-1	TRBV9	-	TRBD1
TGCAGCGTGGAGGACAGGGATAATGGTGGCTACACCTTC	CSVEDRDNGGYTF	TRBJ1-2	TRBV29-1	-	TRBD1
TGTGCCAGCAGCCCCAGCGGCGTCTACGAGCAGTACTTC	CASSPSGVYEQYF	TRBJ2-7	TRBV7-8	-	-
TGCGCCAGCAGCTTGGGGTGGACTAGCGGGGCCCAAGAGACCCAGTACTTC	CASSLGWTSGAQETQYF	TRBJ2-5	TRBV5-1	-	TRBD2
TGTGCCACCAGCACCCCGGGGGCAGGGGGGCGAGGCTACACCTTC	CATSTPGAGGRGYTF	TRBJ1-2	TRBV15	-	TRBD1
TGTGCCAGCAGTTTCGGGGATTCACCCCTCCACTTT	CASSFGDSPLHF	TRBJ1-6	TRBV28	-	-
TGTGCCAGTACCCTTCGGAGGGATAGGGGGAACACTGAAGCTTTCTTT	CASTLRRDRGNTEAFF	TRBJ1-1	TRBV19	-	-
TGTGCCAGCAGCTTGGGTGGTTGGGGCCTTAGCAATCAGCCCCAGCATTTT	CASSLGGWGLSNQPQHF	TRBJ1-5	TRBV5-8	-	-
TGTGCCAGCAGCCAAGAAGGAGGGCAGGGGGCATCCGGAAACACCATATATTTT	CASSQEGGQGASGNTIYF	TRBJ1-3	TRBV4-2	once	TRBD1
TGTGCTAGTGGAAGGAAGTTGGCAGGGGGAGAGACCCAGTACTTC	CASGRKLAGGETQYF	TRBJ2-5	TRBV12-5	once	TRBD1
TGCGCCAGCAGCGTCGGACGTGGGGAGACCCAGTACTTC	CASSVGRGETQYF	TRBJ2-5	TRBV5-1	-	-